Presented here are 25 T cell receptor beta chains from one specimen sequenced in a study of brain T cells in children with intractable seizures. Measured with immunoSEQ multiplex PCR; TCRdb has only the in-frame clones, and not every one. The table includes around 340,000 clones, 93% detected once. The time point: blood from clinic visit 5 months post-surgery; TSC patient then seizure free. Material: peripheral blood, obtained 4 to 5 months after surgery. These receptor sequences come from a boy younger than two with tuberous sclerosis and intractable seizures.

The rearrangement links TRBV10-3 to TRBJ1-1; D gene ambiguous. The ends were cut back, 1 base at V and 1 base at J, with 10 bases in the middle. The germline CDR1 and CDR2 sequences are ENHRY and SYGVKD. The CDR3 is 15 residues long. The CDR3 DNA reads TGTGCCATCAGTGAGTTGGGCCTCGAGAACACTGAAGCTTTCTTT. As protein: CAISELGLENTEAFF.

The chain is built from TRBV7-9 and TRBJ2-1; TRBD2 matches 11 bases. CDR3 length equals 15 residues. Germline-derived CDR1 and CDR2 are SEHNR and FQNEAQ (reference sequence). V shed 9 bases, J shed 8 bases, and the junction held 12 bases outside the gene matches. CDR3 bases: TGTGCCAGGGATGTAGCGGGAGGGCCTGTTCATGAGCAGTTCTTC. Encoded protein: CARDVAGGPVHEQFF.

The CDR3 DNA is TGTGCCAGCAGCTTAACGGGACAGGATTACAATGAGCAGTTCTTC. This codes for CASSLTGQDYNEQFF. The chain employs TRBV7-3 and TRBJ2-1; the match to TRBD1 covers 8 bases. Germline V CDR1 and CDR2: SGHTA, FQGTGA. After removal of 0 bases from V and 4 bases from J, the junction contained 2 bases not matched to a gene. The CDR3 contains 15 residues.

The CDR3 nucleotides are TGTGCCATCAGTGAGTCGGGAGGGATCGGGGAGACCCAGTACTTC. It translates to CAISESGGIGETQYF. This rearrangement joins TRBV10-3 to TRBJ2-5; 7 positions agree with TRBD2. J lost 5 bases, V lost 0 bases, and 6 bases had no gene match. This CDR3 region has 15 residues. The germline V gene has CDR1 ENHRY and CDR2 SYGVKD.

CDR3 sequence reads: CASRGDRGLGYTF. Written as DNA, the CDR3 is TGTGCCAGCAGGGGGGACAGGGGGCTTGGCTACACCTTC. V and J are TRBV6-5 and TRBJ1-2, with 12 bases that match TRBD1. Germline CDR1 and CDR2: MNHEY and SVGAGI. The CDR3 sequence is 13 residues long. The V segment lost 6 bases and the J segment 7 bases; nucleotides outside the gene matches: 3.

The gene calls are TRBV3-1 (or the pseudogene TRBV3-2) and TRBJ2-1, with 13 bases aligning to TRBD2. This CDR3 comprises 16 residues. J lost 6 bases, V lost 4 bases, and 6 bases had no gene match. The germline V gene has CDR1 LGHDT and CDR2 YNNKEL (reference sequence). In DNA, the CDR3 is TGTGCCAGCAGCCCTCCGGGACTAGCGGGAATCAATGAGCAGTTCTTC. It translates to CASSPPGLAGINEQFF.

The chain recombines TRBV29-1 with TRBJ2-1; TRBD2 agrees at 12 bases. Unmatched junction bases numbered 4, after V lost 7 bases and J lost 6 bases. The germline V gene has CDR1 SQVTM and CDR2 ANQGSEA. This CDR3 spans 13 amino acids. The CDR3 reads CSAGLAGTNEQFF. The CDR3 DNA reads TGCAGCGCCGGACTAGCGGGGACCAATGAGCAGTTCTTC.

The chain couples TRBV3-1 (or the pseudogene TRBV3-2) to TRBJ1-3; D is perhaps TRBD1 (6 bases). CDR3 size: 16 residues. CDR1 is LGHDT, CDR2 YNNKEL, per germline (reference sequence). V was trimmed by 2 bases and J by 2 bases, leaving 13 bases between them. The DNA for the CDR3 is TGTGCCAGCAGCCAAACGGGGGGGGCAGCTGGAAACACCATATATTTT. Its translation: CASSQTGGAAGNTIYF.

The chain couples TRBV19 to TRBJ1-1, with 7 bases lining up with TRBD1. Per germline, CDR1 LNHDA and CDR2 SQIVND (reference sequence). CDR3 length: 15 residues. The V gene end was trimmed by 3 bases and the J gene end by 6 bases; junction bases not matched to a gene: 10. The CDR3 loop is CASSMRQGGQPEAFF. In nucleotides, the CDR3 is TGTGCCAGTAGTATGAGACAGGGAGGACAGCCTGAAGCTTTCTTT.

J is TRBJ2-7 and V is TRBV5-1; D is ambiguous. The V end lost 0 bases, the J end lost 1 base, and 5 bases lay between the germline ends. The CDR3 runs 13 residues. Germline-derived CDR1 and CDR2 are SGHRS and YFSETQ. The CDR3 sequence is CASSLAHSYEQYF. In nucleotides, the CDR3 is TGCGCCAGCAGCTTGGCCCATTCCTACGAGCAGTACTTC. Together with reference TRBV5-1 and TRBJ2-7, the CDR3 gives the full variable domain: KAGVTQTPRYLIKTRGQQVTLSCSPISGHRSVSWYQQTPGQGLQFLFEYFSETQRNKGNFPGRFSGRQFSNSRSEMNVSTLELGDSALYLCASSLAHSYEQYFGPGTRLTVT.

This chain joins TRBV13 and TRBJ1-1, with D perhaps matching TRBD1 (5 bases). This CDR3 has 15 amino acids. CDR1 is PRHDT and CDR2 is FYEKMQ in the germline V gene (reference sequence). Trimming removed 3 bases from V and 0 bases from J, with 11 bases in between. The CDR3 region has the DNA TGTGCCAGCAGCTTTGCGGGGGTCTTGAACACTGAAGCTTTCTTT. Protein product: CASSFAGVLNTEAFF.

This chain links TRBV24-1 with TRBJ2-5, with TRBD1 as a possible D gene (5 bases). Trimming cost V 3 bases and J 1 base, with 8 bases left between them. The CDR3 extends over 14 amino acids. Germline V gene data show CDR1 as KGHDR and CDR2 as SFDVKD. The DNA of the CDR3 is TGTGCCACCAGTGATCAACAGGCCCAAGAGACCCAGTACTTC. Residues: CATSDQQAQETQYF.

The V call is TRBV28, the J call TRBJ1-4; D might be TRBD1 (6 bases). CDR3 length equals 15 residues. Germline V gene data show CDR1 as MDHEN and CDR2 as SYDVKM. V was clipped by 2 bases and J by 7 bases, with 14 bases between them. The CDR3 region is CASSLRKGVAEKLFF. The CDR3 DNA follows: TGTGCCAGCAGTTTAAGGAAGGGGGTTGCTGAAAAACTGTTTTTT.

Judged by abundance, this clone is large (0.1 to 1%). The chain combines TRBV7-6 with TRBJ2-1; a weak D match, TRBD2 (5 bases). The CDR3 has 15 residues. Germline V CDR1 and CDR2: SGHVS, FNYEAQ. V lost 0 bases to trimming and J lost 2 bases, with 8 bases between them. CDR3 nucleotide sequence: TGTGCCAGCAGCTTAGCGGCTAGCCCCTACAATGAGCAGTTCTTC. Translating gives CASSLAASPYNEQFF.

The gene calls are TRBV29-1 and TRBJ2-7; 14 nucleotides line up with TRBD2. CDR1 SQVTM and CDR2 ANQGSEA come from the germline V gene. The CDR3 totals 15 residues. V was clipped by 4 bases and J by 6 bases; unmatched bases: 8. CDR3 coding DNA: TGCAGCGTTGGGTCGGGACTAGCGGGAGAGTCCGAGCAGTACTTC. Its translation is CSVGSGLAGESEQYF.

The chain carries TRBV6-4 and TRBJ2-2; tentatively, D is TRBD2 (5 bases). Trimming removed 2 bases at V and 2 bases at J, with 15 bases between. The CDR3 is 17 residues long. CDR1 and CDR2 from the germline V gene are MRHNA and SNTAGT. CDR3 residues: CASSDTPRAANTGELFF. CDR3 DNA sequence: TGTGCCAGCAGTGACACCCCGCGAGCGGCCAACACCGGGGAGCTGTTTTTT.

To note about this clone: Other DNA sequences in this sample translate to the same CDR3. J is TRBJ2-7 and V is TRBV3-1 (or the pseudogene TRBV3-2); 8 nucleotides match TRBD1. Germline V lookup: CDR1 LGHDT, CDR2 YNNKEL (reference sequence). The CDR3 consists of 14 residues. Unmatched junction bases numbered 3, after V lost 4 bases and J lost 1 base. Here the CDR3 reads CASSLGQGSYEQYF. CDR3 sequence (DNA): TGTGCCAGCAGCCTAGGACAGGGATCCTACGAGCAGTACTTC.

The chain couples TRBV6-6 to TRBJ1-2, with D perhaps matching TRBD1 (5 bases). Trimming took 6 bases from V and 4 from J, leaving 18 bases between them. The CDR3 consists of 15 residues. Germline V lookup: CDR1 MNHNY, CDR2 SVGAGI (reference sequence). This chain's CDR3 is CASSRPEGRGYGYTF. The CDR3 nucleotides read TGTGCCAGCAGCCGCCCCGAGGGGCGAGGCTATGGCTACACCTTC.

The chain couples TRBV7-9 to TRBJ1-2; 10 nucleotides agree with TRBD1. Per the germline V gene, CDR1 is SEHNR and CDR2 is FQNEAQ (reference sequence). The length of the CDR3 is 18 residues. V lost 5 bases, J lost 5 bases, and 17 bases stayed unmatched. This CDR3 reads CASSPPHAGTGDYYGYTF. The DNA for the CDR3 is TGTGCCAGCAGCCCGCCCCATGCGGGGACAGGGGACTATTATGGCTACACCTTC.

The V gene is TRBV5-1, the J gene TRBJ2-3; D may correspond to TRBD1 or TRBD2 (5 bases each). V was pared by 2 bases and J by 6 bases, with 13 bases between. CDR1 is SGHRS, CDR2 YFSETQ, per germline. This CDR3 is 14 amino acids long. Here the CDR3 reads CASSFGTMSDTQYF. CDR3 bases: TGCGCCAGCAGCTTCGGGACCATGTCCGATACGCAGTATTTT.

V and J are TRBV7-9 and TRBJ1-2; 9 nucleotides agree with TRBD1. Germline trimming cut 5 bases from V and 4 bases from J; bases unmatched to any gene: 11. The CDR3 is made up of 16 amino acids. CDR1 is SEHNR, CDR2 FQNEAQ, per germline (reference sequence). CDR3 nucleotides: TGTGCCAGCAGCCCCTCCGGACAGGGGAGATCCTATGGCTACACCTTC. Translated: CASSPSGQGRSYGYTF. The variable domain in full, completed from reference TRBV7-9 and TRBJ1-2, reads DTGVSQNPRHKITKRGQNVTFRCDPISEHNRLYWYRQTLGQGPEFLTYFQNEAQLEKSRLLSDRFSAERPKGSFSTLEIQRTEQGDSAMYLCASSPSGQGRSYGYTFGSGTRLTVV.

The chain joins TRBV3-1 (or the pseudogene TRBV3-2) to TRBJ1-1; D is ambiguous. CDR1 is LGHDT and CDR2 is YNNKEL in the germline V gene (reference sequence). The germline V and J ends were trimmed by 3 bases and 6 bases, with 14 bases remaining between them. The CDR3 is made up of 14 amino acids. CDR3 coding DNA: TGTGCCAGCAGCCACGACCTGGGCGGGGCTGAAGCTTTCTTT. As protein: CASSHDLGGAEAFF.

This clone was seen a single time. The chain is built from TRBV14 and TRBJ1-4; D gene unclear. Germline V gene lookup returns CDR1 SGHDN and CDR2 FVKESK. V shed 3 bases and J shed 10 bases, with 9 bases lying between them. The CDR3 has 12 amino acids. CDR3 residues: CASSQTGIKLFF. DNA of the CDR3: TGTGCCAGCAGCCAGACGGGGATAAAACTGTTTTTT.

This chain's CDR3 is CASSGHRRGGTDTQYF. CDR3 nucleotide sequence: TGTGCCAGCAGCGGCCATCGGCGGGGGGGAACAGATACGCAGTATTTT. The chain joins TRBV7-8 to TRBJ2-3; 9 positions match TRBD2. Germline values: CDR1 SGHVS, CDR2 FQNEAQ. The CDR3 runs to 16 residues. The V gene end was trimmed by 5 bases and the J gene end by 3 bases; junction bases not matched to a gene: 9.

The V gene is TRBV30, the J gene TRBJ2-7; tentative D call: TRBD1 (7 bases). V shed 1 base and J shed 4 bases, with 17 bases lying between them. This CDR3 comprises 15 residues. Germline values: CDR1 GTSNPN, CDR2 SVGIG (reference sequence). The CDR3 region has the DNA TGTGCCTGGAGTGGGGAGGAGACAGGGCTTTACGAGCAGTACTTC. This translates into CAWSGEETGLYEQYF.